The clone carrying this TCR beta chain was detected ten times or more. Seattle researchers signed up patients amid active infection and tracked them longitudinally. Here immunoSEQ multiplex PCR was the method, and the copy in TCRdb shows in-frame clones only, minus some. This sample has roughly 300,000 clones, with 70% to 90% found just once. This sample is part of a study of blood T cell repertoires in COVID-19. Germline CDR1 is SGHRS and CDR2 is YFSETQ. The CDR3 runs to 16 residues. V lost 2 bases, J lost 4 bases, and 16 bases lay in between. The clonotype was recovered from a woman in her 30s with COVID-19, enrolled during active disease. Sequencing was performed on peripheral blood. The J gene is TRBJ2-1, the V gene TRBV5-1, with D tentatively TRBD2 (7 bases). The CDR3 here is CASSFLGGAMYNEQFF. CDR3 nucleotide sequence: TGCGCCAGCAGCTTCCTAGGGGGGGCTATGTACAATGAGCAGTTCTTC.